The rows below give T cell receptor beta chains drawn from one sample of a study of breast tumors, draining lymph nodes, adjacent tissues. TCRdb used MiXCR to reprocess the multiplex PCR reads, holding one entry per CDR3 protein. Of some 66,000 distinct CDR3 sequences detected, approximately 57% appear once; the ten largest clones hold roughly 19%. The sequencing input was breast tumor tissue. Every receptor here comes from a female donor with breast cancer. Some clones in this sample may be carry-over from other donors' samples. Both conserved end residues are part of each CDR3.

v_gene	j_gene	CDR3aa
TRBV2	TRBJ2-5	CASSALGTQYF
TRBV7-2	TRBJ1-6	CASSLIPISSYNSPLHF
TRBV28	TRBJ2-3	CASRTPSRSTDTQYF
TRBV7-9	TRBJ2-3	CASSLAGGTDTQYF
TRBV7-9	TRBJ2-3	CASSLTGVVTDTQYF
TRBV20-1	TRBJ2-6	CSAEGSGANVLTF
TRBV2	TRBJ1-6	CASRGTGGAGSPLHF
TRBV7-2	TRBJ2-7	CASSFGFIGTSGKGEQYF
TRBV11-2	TRBJ2-1	CASSLGTSWGNEQFF
TRBV20-1	TRBJ2-1	CSAPGTSGGRNEQFF
TRBV30	TRBJ1-1	CAWSRGGGVMNTEAFF
TRBV2	TRBJ2-7	CASSAWIFYEQYF
TRBV20-1	TRBJ1-6	CSAHRQGVYNSPLHF
TRBV6-5	TRBJ2-5	CATKGLAGEETQYF
TRBV7-9	TRBJ2-7	CASSLGLGVAGNEQYF
TRBV10-3	TRBJ2-5	CAISEWLAETQYF
TRBV19	TRBJ1-5	CASRSRGSNQPQHF
TRBV7-9	TRBJ1-5	CASSLGGTGDYVQPQHF
TRBV14	TRBJ2-1	CASGPLSSNEQFF
TRBV5-1	TRBJ2-7	CASSTRTGTYEQYF
TRBV9	TRBJ1-2	CASSAGTGGTYGYTF
TRBV20-1	TRBJ2-7	CSPANYEQYF
TRBV3-1	TRBJ2-2	CASSQEGGFIGELFF
TRBV7-2	TRBJ2-1	CASSLRLDSQGDTQFF
TRBV20-1	TRBJ2-3	CSARFTDTQYF
TRBV11-1	TRBJ2-3	CASSAKGGGRGTDTQYF
TRBV20-1	TRBJ1-6	CSARDRGRIINSPLHF
TRBV18	TRBJ2-5	CASSPSAGEAQYF
TRBV2	TRBJ2-3	CASSRRLAGTDTQYF
TRBV6-6	TRBJ2-5	CASLSSGGSVQETQYF
TRBV20-1	TRBJ1-4	CSASGYGTGEKLFF
TRBV7-3	TRBJ2-1	CASSALDSTYNEQFF
TRBV20-1	TRBJ2-5	CSAARGGTGGGRETQYF
TRBV5-1	TRBJ2-5	CASSPAGATQETQYF
TRBV6-2/TRBV6-3	TRBJ2-6	CASSSSLALRRISGANVLTF
TRBV9	TRBJ1-6	CASSAQSSSVGNSPLHF
TRBV25-1	TRBJ1-6	CASSKAGLLNSPLHF
TRBV7-2	TRBJ1-6	CASSLSGDSPLHF
TRBV11-2	TRBJ2-1	CASSSQWYGSGFSYNEQFF
TRBV29-1	TRBJ2-7	CSVVYFCASTPGTSYEQYF
TRBV14	TRBJ1-2	CASSQVSFNGYTF
TRBV20-1	TRBJ2-1	CSARGGRRGYNEQFF
TRBV27	TRBJ1-5	CASSRTGGGSNQPQHF
TRBV20-1	TRBJ2-1	CSASDSASYTEQFF
TRBV19	TRBJ1-4	CASSRQWPATNEKLFF
TRBV10-3	TRBJ2-7	CAISESMSAKSYEQYF
TRBV4-1	TRBJ1-2	CASSQEGRGDYGYTF
TRBV7-8	TRBJ2-7	CTSSPNRRTYEQYF
TRBV6-4	TRBJ2-5	CASSDPLAGEKQETQYF
TRBV30	TRBJ1-5	CAWSPQGDQPQHF
TRBV11-2	TRBJ2-7	CASSYVMATVYGQYF